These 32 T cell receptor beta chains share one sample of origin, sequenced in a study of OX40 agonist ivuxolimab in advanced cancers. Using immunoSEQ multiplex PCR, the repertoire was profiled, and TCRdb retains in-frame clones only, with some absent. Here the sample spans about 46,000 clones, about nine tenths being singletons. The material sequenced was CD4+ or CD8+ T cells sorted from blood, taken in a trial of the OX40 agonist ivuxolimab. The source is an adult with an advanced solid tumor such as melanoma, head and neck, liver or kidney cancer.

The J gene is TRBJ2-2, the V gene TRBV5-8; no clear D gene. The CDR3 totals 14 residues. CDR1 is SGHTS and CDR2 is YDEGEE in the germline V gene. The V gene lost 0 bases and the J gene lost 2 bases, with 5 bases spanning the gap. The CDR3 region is CASSLDPNTGELFF. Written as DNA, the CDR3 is TGTGCCAGCAGCTTGGACCCTAACACCGGGGAGCTGTTTTTT.

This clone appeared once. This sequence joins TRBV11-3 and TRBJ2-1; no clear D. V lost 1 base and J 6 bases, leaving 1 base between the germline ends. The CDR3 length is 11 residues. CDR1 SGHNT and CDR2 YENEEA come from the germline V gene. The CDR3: CASSLGNEQFF. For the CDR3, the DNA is TGTGCCAGCAGCTTAGGCAATGAGCAGTTCTTC.

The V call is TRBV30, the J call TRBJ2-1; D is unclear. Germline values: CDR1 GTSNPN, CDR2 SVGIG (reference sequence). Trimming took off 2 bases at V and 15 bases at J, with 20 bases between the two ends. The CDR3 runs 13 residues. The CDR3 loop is CAWSRAGVYPLFF. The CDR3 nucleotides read TGTGCCTGGAGTAGAGCCGGCGTCTATCCCCTGTTCTTC. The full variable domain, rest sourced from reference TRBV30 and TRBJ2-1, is SQTIHQWPATLVQPVGSPLSLECTVEGTSNPNLYWYRQAAGRGLQLLFYSVGIGQISSEVPQNLSASRPQDRQFILSSKKLLLSDSGFYLCAWSRAGVYPLFFGPGTRLTVL.

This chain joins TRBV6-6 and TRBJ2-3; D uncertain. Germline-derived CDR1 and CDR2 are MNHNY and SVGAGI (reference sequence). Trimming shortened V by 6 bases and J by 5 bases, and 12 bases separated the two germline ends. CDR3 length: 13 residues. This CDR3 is CASSRPRVDTQYF. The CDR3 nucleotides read TGTGCCAGCAGCCGTCCTAGGGTAGATACGCAGTATTTT.

The chain's CDR3 is CASSLAGQGAVGDTQYF. The CDR3, as DNA: TGCGCCAGCAGCTTGGCCGGACAGGGCGCAGTTGGGGATACGCAGTATTTT. The J gene is TRBJ2-3, the V gene TRBV5-1; 8 bases fit TRBD1. The CDR3 runs to 17 residues. V lost 0 bases to trimming and J lost 6 bases; unmatched junction nucleotides: 12. CDR1 is SGHRS, CDR2 YFSETQ, per germline.

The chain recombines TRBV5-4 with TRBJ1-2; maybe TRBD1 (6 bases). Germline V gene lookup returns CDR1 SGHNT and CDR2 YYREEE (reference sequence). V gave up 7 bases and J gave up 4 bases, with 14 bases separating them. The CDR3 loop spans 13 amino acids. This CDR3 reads CASAPGAPYGYTF. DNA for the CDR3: TGTGCCAGCGCACCAGGGGCACCCTATGGCTACACCTTC.

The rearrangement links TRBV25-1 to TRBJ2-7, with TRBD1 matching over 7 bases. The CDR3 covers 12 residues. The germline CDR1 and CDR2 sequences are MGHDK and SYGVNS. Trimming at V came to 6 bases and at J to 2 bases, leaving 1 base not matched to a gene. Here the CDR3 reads CASRTGTYEQYF. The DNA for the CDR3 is TGTGCCAGCAGGACAGGGACCTACGAGCAGTACTTC.

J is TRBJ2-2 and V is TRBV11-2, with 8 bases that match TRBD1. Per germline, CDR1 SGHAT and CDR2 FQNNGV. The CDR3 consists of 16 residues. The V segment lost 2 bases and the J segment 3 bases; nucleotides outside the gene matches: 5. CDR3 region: CASSLQGAMDTGELFF. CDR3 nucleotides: TGTGCCAGCAGCTTACAGGGGGCAATGGACACCGGGGAGCTGTTTTTT. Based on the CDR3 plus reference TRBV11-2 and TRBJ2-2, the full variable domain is EAGVAQSPRYKIIEKRQSVAFWCNPISGHATLYWYQQILGQGPKLLIQFQNNGVVDDSQLPKDRFSAERLKGVDSTLKIQPAKLEDSAVYLCASSLQGAMDTGELFFGEGSRLTVL.

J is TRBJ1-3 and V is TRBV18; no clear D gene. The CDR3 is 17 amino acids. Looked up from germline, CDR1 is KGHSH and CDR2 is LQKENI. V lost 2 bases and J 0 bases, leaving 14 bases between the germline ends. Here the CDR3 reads CASSPETRPTSGNTIYF. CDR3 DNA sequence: TGTGCCAGCTCACCAGAGACCAGACCTACCTCTGGAAACACCATATATTTT.

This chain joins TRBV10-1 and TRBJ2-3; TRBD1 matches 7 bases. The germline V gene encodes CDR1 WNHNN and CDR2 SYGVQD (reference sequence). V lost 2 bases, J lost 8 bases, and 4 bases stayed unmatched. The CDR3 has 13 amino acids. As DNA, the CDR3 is TGCGCCAGCAGTGAGGAGGGGGCAAGTACGCAGTATTTT. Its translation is CASSEEGASTQYF.

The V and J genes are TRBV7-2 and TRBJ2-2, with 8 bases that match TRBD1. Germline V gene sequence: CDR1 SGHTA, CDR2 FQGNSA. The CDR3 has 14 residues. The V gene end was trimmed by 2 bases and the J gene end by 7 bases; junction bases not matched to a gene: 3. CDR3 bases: TGTGCCAGCAGCTTACAGGGGGCGGTCGGGGAGCTGTTTTTT. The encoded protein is CASSLQGAVGELFF.

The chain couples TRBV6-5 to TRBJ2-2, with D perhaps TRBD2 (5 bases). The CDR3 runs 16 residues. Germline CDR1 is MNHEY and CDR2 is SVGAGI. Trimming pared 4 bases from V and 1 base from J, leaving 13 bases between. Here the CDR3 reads CASSSRFEGNTGELFF. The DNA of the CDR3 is TGTGCCAGCAGTTCCCGATTTGAGGGGAACACCGGGGAGCTGTTTTTT.

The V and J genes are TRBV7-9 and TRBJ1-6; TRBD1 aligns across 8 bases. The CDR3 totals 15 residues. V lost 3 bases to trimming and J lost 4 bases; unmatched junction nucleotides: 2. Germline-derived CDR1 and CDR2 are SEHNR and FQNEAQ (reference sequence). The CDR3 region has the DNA TGTGCCAGCAGCTTTGGGACAGGTTATAATTCACCCCTCCACTTT. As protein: CASSFGTGYNSPLHF.

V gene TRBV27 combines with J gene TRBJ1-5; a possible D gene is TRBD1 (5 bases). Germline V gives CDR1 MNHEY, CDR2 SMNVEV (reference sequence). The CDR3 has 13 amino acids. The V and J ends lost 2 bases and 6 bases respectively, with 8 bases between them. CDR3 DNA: TGTGCCAGCAGTTTACAGGGAGGTCAGCCCCAGCATTTT. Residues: CASSLQGGQPQHF.

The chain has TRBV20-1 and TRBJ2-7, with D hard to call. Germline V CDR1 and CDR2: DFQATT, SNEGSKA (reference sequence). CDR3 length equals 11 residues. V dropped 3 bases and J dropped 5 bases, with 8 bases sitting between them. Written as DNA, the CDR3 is TGCAGTGCTAGCCCCCATCACGAGCAGTACTTC. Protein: CSASPHHEQYF.

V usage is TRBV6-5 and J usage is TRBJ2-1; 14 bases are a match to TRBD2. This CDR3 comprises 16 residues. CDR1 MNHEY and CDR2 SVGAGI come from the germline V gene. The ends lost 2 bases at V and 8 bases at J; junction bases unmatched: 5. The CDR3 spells CASSYLGLAGDDEQFF. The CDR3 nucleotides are TGTGCCAGCAGTTACCTGGGACTAGCGGGAGACGATGAGCAGTTCTTC.

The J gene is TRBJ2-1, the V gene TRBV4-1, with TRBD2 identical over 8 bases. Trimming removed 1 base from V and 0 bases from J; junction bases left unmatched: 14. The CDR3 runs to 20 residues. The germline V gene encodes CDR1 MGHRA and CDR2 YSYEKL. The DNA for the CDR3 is TGCGCCAGCAGCCAAGCTCGGGCCTGGGGTGGGACTAGCTCCTACAATGAGCAGTTCTTC. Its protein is CASSQARAWGGTSSYNEQFF.

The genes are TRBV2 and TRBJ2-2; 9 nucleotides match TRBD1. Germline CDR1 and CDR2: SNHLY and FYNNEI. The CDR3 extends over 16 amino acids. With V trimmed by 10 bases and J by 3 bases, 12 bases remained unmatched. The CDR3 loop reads CAIQKGQGIYTGELFF. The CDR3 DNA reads TGTGCCATCCAAAAGGGACAGGGAATCTACACCGGGGAGCTGTTTTTT.

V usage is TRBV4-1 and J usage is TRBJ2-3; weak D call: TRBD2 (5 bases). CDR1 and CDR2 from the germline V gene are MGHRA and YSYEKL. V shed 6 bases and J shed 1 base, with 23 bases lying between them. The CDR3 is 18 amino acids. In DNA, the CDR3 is TGCGCCAGCAGTCACAAGACCCCGAGGGATGTCGGCACAGATACGCAGTATTTT. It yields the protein CASSHKTPRDVGTDTQYF.

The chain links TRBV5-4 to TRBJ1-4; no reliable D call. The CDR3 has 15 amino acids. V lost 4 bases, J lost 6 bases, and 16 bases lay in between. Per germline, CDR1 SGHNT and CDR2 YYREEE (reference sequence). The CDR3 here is CASSPSAGMDEKLFF. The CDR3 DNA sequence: TGTGCCAGCAGCCCGTCCGCAGGCATGGATGAAAAACTGTTTTTT. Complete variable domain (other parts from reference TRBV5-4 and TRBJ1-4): ETGVTQSPTHLIKTRGQQVTLRCSSQSGHNTVSWYQQALGQGPQFIFQYYREEENGRGNFPPRFSGLQFPNYSSELNVNALELDDSALYLCASSPSAGMDEKLFFGSGTQLSVL.

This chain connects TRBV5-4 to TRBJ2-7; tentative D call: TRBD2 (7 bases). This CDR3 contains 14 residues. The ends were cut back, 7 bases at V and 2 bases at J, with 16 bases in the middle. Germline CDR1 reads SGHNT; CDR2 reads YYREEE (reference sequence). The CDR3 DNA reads TGTGCCAGCCACAGGGACCGGGGGGCCTACGAGCAGTACTTC. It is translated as CASHRDRGAYEQYF.

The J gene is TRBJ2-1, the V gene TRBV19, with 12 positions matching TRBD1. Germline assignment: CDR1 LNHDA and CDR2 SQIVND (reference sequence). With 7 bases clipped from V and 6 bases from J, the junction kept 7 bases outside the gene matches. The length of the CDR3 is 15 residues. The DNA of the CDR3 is TGTGCCAGTATGGTGGGGACAGGGGGCTTCAATGAGCAGTTCTTC. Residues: CASMVGTGGFNEQFF.

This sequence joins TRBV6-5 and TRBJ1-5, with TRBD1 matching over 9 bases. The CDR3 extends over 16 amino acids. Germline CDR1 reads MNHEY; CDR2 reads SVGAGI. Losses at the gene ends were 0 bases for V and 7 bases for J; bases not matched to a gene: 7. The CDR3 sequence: CASSYSGGQGGQPQHF. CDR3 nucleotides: TGTGCCAGCAGTTACTCGGGGGGACAGGGTGGGCAGCCCCAGCATTTT.

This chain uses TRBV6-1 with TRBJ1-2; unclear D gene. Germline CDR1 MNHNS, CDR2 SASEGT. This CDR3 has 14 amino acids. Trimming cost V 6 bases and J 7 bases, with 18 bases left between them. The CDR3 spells CASSIGWGMVGYTF. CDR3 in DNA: TGTGCCAGCAGCATAGGTTGGGGTATGGTTGGCTACACCTTC.

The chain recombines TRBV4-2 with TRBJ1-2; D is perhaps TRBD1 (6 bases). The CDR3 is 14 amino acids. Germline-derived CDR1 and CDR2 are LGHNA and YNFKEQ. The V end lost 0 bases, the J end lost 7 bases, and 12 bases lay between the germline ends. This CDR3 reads CASSQDRQGSGYTF. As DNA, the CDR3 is TGTGCCAGCAGCCAAGATCGGCAGGGGAGTGGCTACACCTTC.

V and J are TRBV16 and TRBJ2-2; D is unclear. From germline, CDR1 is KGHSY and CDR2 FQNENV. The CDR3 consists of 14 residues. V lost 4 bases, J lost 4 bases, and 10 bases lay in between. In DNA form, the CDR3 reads TGTGCCAGCAGCCGTGGTTCGGGCACCGGGGAGCTGTTTTTT. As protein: CASSRGSGTGELFF. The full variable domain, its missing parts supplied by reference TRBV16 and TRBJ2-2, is GEEVAQTPKHLVRGEGQKAKLYCAPIKGHSYVFWYQQVLKNEFKFLISFQNENVFDETGMPKERFSAKCLPNSPCSLEIQATKLEDSAVYFCASSRGSGTGELFFGEGSRLTVL.

The CDR3: CASSPGTGESISQPQHF. The DNA of the CDR3 is TGCGCCAGCAGTCCCGGGACAGGGGAATCTATCAGTCAGCCCCAGCATTTT. V usage is TRBV23-1 and J usage is TRBJ1-5, with 10 bases aligning to TRBD1. Being an ORF, TRBV23-1 has a function that is uncertain. V lost 4 bases, J lost 6 bases, and 12 bases stayed unmatched. The CDR3 consists of 17 residues.

The CDR3 spells CASSGGRVRTEAFF. The CDR3 DNA reads TGTGCCAGTAGTGGGGGCCGGGTAAGGACTGAAGCTTTCTTT. This chain links TRBV19 with TRBJ1-1, with D possibly matching TRBD1 (6 bases). This CDR3 spans 14 amino acids. Trimming removed 5 bases at V and 5 bases at J, with 15 bases between. The germline CDR1 and CDR2 sequences are LNHDA and SQIVND (reference sequence).

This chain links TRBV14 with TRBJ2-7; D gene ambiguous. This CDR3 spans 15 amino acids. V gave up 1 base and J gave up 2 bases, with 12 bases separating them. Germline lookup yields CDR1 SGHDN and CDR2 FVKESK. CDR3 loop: CASSQGLRQTYEQYF. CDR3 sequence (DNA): TGTGCCAGCAGCCAAGGTCTTCGACAAACCTACGAGCAGTACTTC.

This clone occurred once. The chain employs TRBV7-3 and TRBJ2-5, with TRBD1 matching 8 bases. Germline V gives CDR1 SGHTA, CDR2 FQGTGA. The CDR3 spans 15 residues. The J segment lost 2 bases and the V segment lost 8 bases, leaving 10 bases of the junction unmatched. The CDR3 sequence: CASGPTGEGQETQYF. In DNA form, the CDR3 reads TGTGCCAGCGGACCGACAGGGGAAGGGCAAGAGACCCAGTACTTC.

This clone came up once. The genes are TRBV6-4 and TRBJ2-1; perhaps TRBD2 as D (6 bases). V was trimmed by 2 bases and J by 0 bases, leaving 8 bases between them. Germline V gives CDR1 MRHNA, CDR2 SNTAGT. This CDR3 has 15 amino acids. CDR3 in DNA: TGTGCCAGCAGTGACAAAGCGGGCTCCTACAATGAGCAGTTCTTC. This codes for CASSDKAGSYNEQFF.

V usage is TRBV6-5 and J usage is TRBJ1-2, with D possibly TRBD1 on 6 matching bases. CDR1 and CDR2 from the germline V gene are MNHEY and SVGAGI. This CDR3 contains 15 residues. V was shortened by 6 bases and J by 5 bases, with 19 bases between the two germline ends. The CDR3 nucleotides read TGTGCCAGCAGGGGAGGGGGGGCAGTTCTATATGGCTACACCTTC. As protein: CASRGGGAVLYGYTF.